This T cell receptor (beta chain) appears in the sequencing data of a study of T-cell reconstitution after alpha-beta-depleted transplantation in children. CDR3 length: 17 amino acids. Germline V lookup: CDR1 MNHNS, CDR2 SASEGT. Between the trimmed V and J ends, which lost 6 bases and 0 bases, there was a span of 18 bases. Unique molecular identifiers tagged the TCRbeta library. Each CDR3 protein is one row after TCRdb ran MiXCR on the PCR reads. The data contain roughly 160,000 distinct CDR3 sequences, 11% of them singletons. The chain recombines TRBV6-1 with TRBJ1-3; a weak D match, TRBD1 (6 bases). Sequenced here: PBMCs, sampled before TCRalphabeta/CD19-depleted stem cell transplant. The sequence was obtained from a boy younger than 10 with acute myeloid leukemia, due to receive a stem cell transplant. CDR3 protein: CASRITRDTASGNTIYF. In DNA, the CDR3 is TGTGCCAGCAGAATTACCCGGGACACCGCCTCTGGAAACACCATATATTTT.